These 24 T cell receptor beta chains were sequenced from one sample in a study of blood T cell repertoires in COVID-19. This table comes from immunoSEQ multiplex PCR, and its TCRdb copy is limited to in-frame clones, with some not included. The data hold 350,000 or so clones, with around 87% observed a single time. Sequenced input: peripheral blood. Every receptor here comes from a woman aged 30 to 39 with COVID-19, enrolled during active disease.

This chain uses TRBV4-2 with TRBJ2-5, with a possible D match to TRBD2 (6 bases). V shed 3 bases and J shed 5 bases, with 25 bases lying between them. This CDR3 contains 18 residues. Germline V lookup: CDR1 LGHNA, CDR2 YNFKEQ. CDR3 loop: CASSHTKAGVQLWETQYF. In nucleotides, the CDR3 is TGTGCCAGCAGCCACACGAAAGCGGGCGTTCAGTTGTGGGAGACCCAGTACTTC.

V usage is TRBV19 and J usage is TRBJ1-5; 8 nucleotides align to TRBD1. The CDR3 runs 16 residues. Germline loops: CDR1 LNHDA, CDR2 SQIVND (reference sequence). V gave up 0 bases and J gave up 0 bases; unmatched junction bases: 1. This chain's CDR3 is CASSIDGQGSNQPQHF. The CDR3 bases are TGTGCCAGTAGTATAGACGGACAGGGTAGCAATCAGCCCCAGCATTTT.

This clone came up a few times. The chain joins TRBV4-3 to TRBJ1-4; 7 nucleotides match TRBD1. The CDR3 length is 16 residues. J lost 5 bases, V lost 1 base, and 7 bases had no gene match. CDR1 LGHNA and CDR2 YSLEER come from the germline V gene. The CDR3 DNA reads TGCGCCAGCAGCCAAGGTGGCAGGGGGATCAATGAAAAACTGTTTTTT. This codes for CASSQGGRGINEKLFF.

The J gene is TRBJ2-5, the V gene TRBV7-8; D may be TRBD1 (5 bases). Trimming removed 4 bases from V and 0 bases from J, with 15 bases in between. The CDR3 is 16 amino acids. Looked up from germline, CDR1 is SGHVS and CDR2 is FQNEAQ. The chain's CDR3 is CASSSPRTRDQETQYF. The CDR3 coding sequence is TGTGCCAGCAGCTCCCCCCGGACACGCGACCAAGAGACCCAGTACTTC.

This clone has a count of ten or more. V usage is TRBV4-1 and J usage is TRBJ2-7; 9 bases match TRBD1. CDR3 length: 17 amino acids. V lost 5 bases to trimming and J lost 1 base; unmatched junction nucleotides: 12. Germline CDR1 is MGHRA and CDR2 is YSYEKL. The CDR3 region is CASSKADGGTGSYEQYF. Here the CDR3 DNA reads TGCGCCAGCAGCAAAGCGGATGGTGGGACAGGGTCCTACGAGCAGTACTTC.

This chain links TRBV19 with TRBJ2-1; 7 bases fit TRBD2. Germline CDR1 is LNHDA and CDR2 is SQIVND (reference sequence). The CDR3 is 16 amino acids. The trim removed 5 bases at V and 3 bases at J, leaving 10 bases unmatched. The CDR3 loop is CASSLGLAAVYNEQFF. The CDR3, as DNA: TGTGCCAGTAGTTTGGGCCTAGCGGCCGTCTACAATGAGCAGTTCTTC.

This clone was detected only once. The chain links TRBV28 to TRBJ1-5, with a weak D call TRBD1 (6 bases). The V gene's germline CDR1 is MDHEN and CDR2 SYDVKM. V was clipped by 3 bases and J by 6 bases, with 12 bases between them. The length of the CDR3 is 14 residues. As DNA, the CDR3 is TGTGCCAGCAGTTTGGGGGCGAGAGGTCAGCCCCAGCATTTT. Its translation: CASSLGARGQPQHF. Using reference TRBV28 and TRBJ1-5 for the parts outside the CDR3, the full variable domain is DVKVTQSSRYLVKRTGEKVFLECVQDMDHENMFWYRQDPGLGLRLIYFSYDVKMKEKGDIPEGYSVSREKKERFSLILESASTNQTSMYLCASSLGARGQPQHFGDGTRLSIL.

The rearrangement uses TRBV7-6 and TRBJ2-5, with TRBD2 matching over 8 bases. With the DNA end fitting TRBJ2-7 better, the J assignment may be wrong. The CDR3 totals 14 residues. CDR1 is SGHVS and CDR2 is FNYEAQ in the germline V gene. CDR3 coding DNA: TGTGCCAGCAGCCGCCGGGGACTAGTCTACGAGCAGTACTTC. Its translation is CASSRRGLVYEQYF.

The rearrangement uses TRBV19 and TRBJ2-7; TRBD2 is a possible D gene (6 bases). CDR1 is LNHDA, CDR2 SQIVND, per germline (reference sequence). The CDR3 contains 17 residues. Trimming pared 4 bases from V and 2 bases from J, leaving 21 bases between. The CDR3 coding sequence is TGTGCCAGTAGTAGCTACGGCGGGGCCAGGAAACCCTACGAGCAGTACTTC. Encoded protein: CASSSYGGARKPYEQYF.

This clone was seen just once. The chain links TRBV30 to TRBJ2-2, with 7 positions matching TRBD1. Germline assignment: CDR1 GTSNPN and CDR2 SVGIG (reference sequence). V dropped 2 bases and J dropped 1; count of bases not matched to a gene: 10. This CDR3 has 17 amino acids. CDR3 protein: CAWSRDRILGNTGELFF. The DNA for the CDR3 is TGTGCCTGGAGTCGGGACAGAATTTTAGGGAACACCGGGGAGCTGTTTTTT.

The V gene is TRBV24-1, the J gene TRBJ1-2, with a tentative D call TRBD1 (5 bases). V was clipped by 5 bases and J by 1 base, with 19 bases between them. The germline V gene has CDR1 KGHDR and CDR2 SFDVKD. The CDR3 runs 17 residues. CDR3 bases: TGTGCCACCAGTGCCCCGGGACTGCATCCTAATAACTATGGCTACACCTTC. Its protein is CATSAPGLHPNNYGYTF.

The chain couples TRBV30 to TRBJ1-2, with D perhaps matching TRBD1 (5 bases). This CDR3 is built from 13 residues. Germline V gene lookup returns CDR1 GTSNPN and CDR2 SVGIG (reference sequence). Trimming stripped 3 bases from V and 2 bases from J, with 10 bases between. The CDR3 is CAWSPTENYGYTF. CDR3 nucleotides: TGTGCCTGGAGCCCGACAGAAAACTATGGCTACACCTTC.

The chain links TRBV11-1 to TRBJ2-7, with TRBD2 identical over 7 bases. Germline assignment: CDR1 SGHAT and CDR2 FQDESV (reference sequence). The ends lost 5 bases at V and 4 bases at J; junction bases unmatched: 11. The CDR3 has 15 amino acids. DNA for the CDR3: TGTGCCAGCAGCCCCCTTGGGAGGGGAGGATACGAGCAGTACTTC. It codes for CASSPLGRGGYEQYF.

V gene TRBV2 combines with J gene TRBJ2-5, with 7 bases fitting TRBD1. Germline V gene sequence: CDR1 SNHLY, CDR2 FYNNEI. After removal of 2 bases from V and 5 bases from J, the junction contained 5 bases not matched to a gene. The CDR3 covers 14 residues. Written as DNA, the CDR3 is TGTGCCAGCAGTGAAAGGGTCAGGGGGGAGACCCAGTACTTC. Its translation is CASSERVRGETQYF.

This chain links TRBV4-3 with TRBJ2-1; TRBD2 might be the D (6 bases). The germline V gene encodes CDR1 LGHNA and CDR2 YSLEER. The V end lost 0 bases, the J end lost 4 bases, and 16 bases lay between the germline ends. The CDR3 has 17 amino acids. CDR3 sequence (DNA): TGCGCCAGCAGCCAAGATAGTAGCGGCGGCAGGTACAATGAGCAGTTCTTC. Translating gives CASSQDSSGGRYNEQFF.

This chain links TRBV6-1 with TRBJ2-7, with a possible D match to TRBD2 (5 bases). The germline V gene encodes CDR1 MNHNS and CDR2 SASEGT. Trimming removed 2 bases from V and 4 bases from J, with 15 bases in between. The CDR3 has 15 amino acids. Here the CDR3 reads CASSENPLTSYEQYF. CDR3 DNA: TGTGCCAGCAGTGAAAACCCACTTACTAGTTACGAGCAGTACTTC.

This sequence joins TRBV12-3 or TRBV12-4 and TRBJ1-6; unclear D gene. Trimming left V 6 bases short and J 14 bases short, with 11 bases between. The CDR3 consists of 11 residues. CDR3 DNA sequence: TGTGCCAGCAGCCGGTCCAATTCCCTCCACTTT. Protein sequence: CASSRSNSLHF.

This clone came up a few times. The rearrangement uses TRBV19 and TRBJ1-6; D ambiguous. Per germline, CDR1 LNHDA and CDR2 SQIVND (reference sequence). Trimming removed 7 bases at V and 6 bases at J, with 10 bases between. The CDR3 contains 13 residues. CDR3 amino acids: CASTETLNSPLHF. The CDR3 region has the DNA TGTGCCAGTACGGAGACCCTTAATTCACCCCTCCACTTT.

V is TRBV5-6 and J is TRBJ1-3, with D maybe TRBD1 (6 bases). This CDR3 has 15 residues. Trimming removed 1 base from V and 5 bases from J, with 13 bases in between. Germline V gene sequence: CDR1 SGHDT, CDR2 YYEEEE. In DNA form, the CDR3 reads TGTGCCAGCAGCTTGAGTCAGGGGTATCGAAACACCATATATTTT. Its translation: CASSLSQGYRNTIYF.

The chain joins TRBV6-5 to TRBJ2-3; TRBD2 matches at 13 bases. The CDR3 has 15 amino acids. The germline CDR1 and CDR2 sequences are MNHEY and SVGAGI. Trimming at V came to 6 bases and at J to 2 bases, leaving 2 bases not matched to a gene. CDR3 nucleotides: TGTGCCAGCAGGGGACTAGCGGGAAACACAGATACGCAGTATTTT. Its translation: CASRGLAGNTDTQYF.

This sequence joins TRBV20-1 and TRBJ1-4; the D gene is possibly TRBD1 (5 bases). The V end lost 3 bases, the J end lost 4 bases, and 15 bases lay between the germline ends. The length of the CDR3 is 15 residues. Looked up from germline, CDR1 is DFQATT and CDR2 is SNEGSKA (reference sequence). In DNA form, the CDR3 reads TGCAGTGCTAGTAGGGGCGCGGGGAATAATGAAAAACTGTTTTTT. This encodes CSASRGAGNNEKLFF.

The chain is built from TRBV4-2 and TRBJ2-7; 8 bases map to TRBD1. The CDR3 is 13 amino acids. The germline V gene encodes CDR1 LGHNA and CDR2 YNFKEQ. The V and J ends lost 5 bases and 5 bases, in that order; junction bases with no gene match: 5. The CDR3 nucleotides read TGTGCCAGCAGCAGGGACAGGCAGGACGAGCAGTACTTC. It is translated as CASSRDRQDEQYF.

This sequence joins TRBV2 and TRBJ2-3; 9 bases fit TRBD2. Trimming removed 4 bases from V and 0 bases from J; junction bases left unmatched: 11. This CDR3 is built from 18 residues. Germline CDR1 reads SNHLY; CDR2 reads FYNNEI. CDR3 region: CASSVEGSSGESTDTQYF. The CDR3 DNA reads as TGTGCCAGCAGTGTCGAAGGGTCTAGCGGGGAGAGCACAGATACGCAGTATTTT.

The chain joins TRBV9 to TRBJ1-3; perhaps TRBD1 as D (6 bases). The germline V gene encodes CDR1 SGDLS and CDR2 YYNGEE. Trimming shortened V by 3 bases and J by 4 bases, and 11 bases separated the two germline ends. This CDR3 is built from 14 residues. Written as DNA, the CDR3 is TGTGCCAGCAGCGCCGGGACATCAGGAAACACCATATATTTT. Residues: CASSAGTSGNTIYF.